These 20 T cell receptor beta chains came from one sample sequenced in a study of T cell responses to AZD1222 COVID-19 vaccine. Assay used: immunoSEQ multiplex PCR; TCRdb lists only in-frame clones, some missing. The sample has over 120,000 clones, 80% to 95% seen once. Here the sequenced sample was peripheral blood, taken 28 days after the second AZD1222 dose. The receptors here all came from an adult who received the AZD1222 COVID-19 vaccine.

This clone was counted only a few times. The CDR3 region is CASSLDLESPLHF. The CDR3 DNA reads TGTGCCAGCAGCTTAGACTTGGAGTCACCCCTCCACTTT. This chain connects TRBV11-2 to TRBJ1-6, with unresolved D. V lost 0 bases, J lost 10 bases, and 7 bases lay in between. The length of the CDR3 is 13 residues. Germline V CDR1 and CDR2: SGHAT, FQNNGV. Full variable domain (outside the CDR3, taken from reference TRBV11-2 and TRBJ1-6): EAGVAQSPRYKIIEKRQSVAFWCNPISGHATLYWYQQILGQGPKLLIQFQNNGVVDDSQLPKDRFSAERLKGVDSTLKIQPAKLEDSAVYLCASSLDLESPLHFGNGTRLTVT.

J is TRBJ1-4 and V is TRBV2; D not certain. This CDR3 has 14 amino acids. In germline, CDR1 is SNHLY, CDR2 FYNNEI. V was cut by 6 bases and J by 0 bases, with 8 bases left in between. The CDR3 sequence is CASSALPTNEKLFF. CDR3 DNA sequence: TGTGCCAGCAGCGCCCTACCAACTAATGAAAAACTGTTTTTT.

This rearrangement joins TRBV27 to TRBJ1-5; 7 nucleotides agree with TRBD1. Germline assignment: CDR1 MNHEY and CDR2 SMNVEV (reference sequence). This CDR3 is 15 amino acids long. Germline trimming cut 5 bases from V and 6 bases from J; bases unmatched to any gene: 10. In DNA, the CDR3 is TGTGCCAGCAGTCAGAGGCAGGGGGGGATTCAGCCCCAGCATTTT. It translates to CASSQRQGGIQPQHF.

The V and J genes are TRBV11-3 and TRBJ1-1; 9 positions match TRBD1. The CDR3 is 13 amino acids. Germline trimming cut 5 bases from V and 10 bases from J; bases unmatched to any gene: 8. Germline V CDR1 and CDR2: SGHNT, YENEEA. The CDR3: CASSTSGQGSAFF. CDR3 bases: TGTGCCAGCAGCACCTCGGGACAGGGATCAGCTTTCTTT.

The rearrangement links TRBV5-1 to TRBJ2-7; 14 nucleotides align to TRBD2. Germline V gene lookup returns CDR1 SGHRS and CDR2 YFSETQ. Germline trimming cut 5 bases from V and 5 bases from J; bases unmatched to any gene: 12. The CDR3 spans 17 residues. DNA for the CDR3: TGCGCCAGCAGATTAACCGGGACTAGCGGGAGTCCCCACGAGCAGTACTTC. This codes for CASRLTGTSGSPHEQYF. Variable domain in full (rest from reference TRBV5-1 and TRBJ2-7): KAGVTQTPRYLIKTRGQQVTLSCSPISGHRSVSWYQQTPGQGLQFLFEYFSETQRNKGNFPGRFSGRQFSNSRSEMNVSTLELGDSALYLCASRLTGTSGSPHEQYFGPGTRLTVT.

The chain joins TRBV27 to TRBJ1-1; tentative D call: TRBD1 (5 bases). The CDR3 has 15 residues. CDR1 is MNHEY, CDR2 SMNVEV, per germline (reference sequence). V lost 5 bases and J lost 1, with 14 bases in between. The CDR3 sequence is CASSPYGTANTEAFF. CDR3 in DNA: TGTGCCAGCAGTCCCTACGGGACGGCGAACACTGAAGCTTTCTTT.

V usage is TRBV28 and J usage is TRBJ2-1, with D perhaps matching TRBD1 (6 bases). From germline, CDR1 is MDHEN and CDR2 SYDVKM. Trimming took 6 bases from V and 0 from J, leaving 9 bases between them. The CDR3 is 14 residues long. The CDR3: CASRGQNSYNEQFF. The CDR3, as DNA: TGTGCCAGCAGGGGACAAAACTCCTACAATGAGCAGTTCTTC.

This clone has more than one count but fewer than ten. This chain links TRBV9 with TRBJ1-2, with D unresolved. V lost 0 bases and J lost 4, with 13 bases in between. The V gene's germline CDR1 is SGDLS and CDR2 YYNGEE. The CDR3 extends over 15 amino acids. The CDR3 loop is CASSVAPGLGYGYTF. DNA for the CDR3: TGTGCCAGCAGCGTAGCTCCGGGTCTGGGCTATGGCTACACCTTC.

This clone was observed a few times. This chain joins TRBV21-1 and TRBJ1-6. TRBV21-1 is deemed a pseudogene. The CDR3 totals 16 residues. CDR3 amino acids: CASSTILSRHNSPLHF. The CDR3 DNA reads as TGTGCCAGCAGCACCATACTGTCCAGACATAATTCACCCCTCCACTTT.

V and J are TRBV28 and TRBJ1-5, with D unclear. The CDR3 covers 17 residues. The V end was cut by 6 bases, the J end by 3 bases, with 21 bases between. Germline CDR1 and CDR2: MDHEN and SYDVKM. The CDR3 loop is CASSAWDSDTDNQPQHF. CDR3 DNA: TGTGCCAGCAGCGCCTGGGATAGTGACACCGACAATCAGCCCCAGCATTTT.

V and J are TRBV28 and TRBJ1-3, with no clear D. The germline V gene encodes CDR1 MDHEN and CDR2 SYDVKM. The CDR3 spans 14 residues. The V end was cut by 7 bases, the J end by 1 base, with 11 bases between. Here the CDR3 DNA reads TGTGCCAGCAACATTGGGTCGTCTGGAAACACCATATATTTT. Its protein product is CASNIGSSGNTIYF.

This chain connects TRBV27 to TRBJ1-4; D uncertain. The V end lost 3 bases, the J end lost 7 bases, and 9 bases lay between the germline ends. Germline values: CDR1 MNHEY, CDR2 SMNVEV (reference sequence). The CDR3 contains 13 residues. The CDR3 coding sequence is TGTGCCAGCAGTTTGCGGGAGGGTGAAAAACTGTTTTTT. Translating it yields CASSLREGEKLFF.

Here the CDR3 DNA reads TGTGCCAGCAGCCCTCTCGGGGAGCGGGAGAAGGAGCTGTTTTTT. Residues: CASSPLGEREKELFF. The rearrangement joins TRBV5-4 to TRBJ2-2; 8 nucleotides line up with TRBD2. The CDR3 length is 15 residues. V dropped 4 bases and J dropped 10; count of bases not matched to a gene: 12. Germline V gene lookup returns CDR1 SGHNT and CDR2 YYREEE (reference sequence).

This sequence joins TRBV7-2 and TRBJ1-1, with D possibly matching TRBD1 (5 bases). The CDR3 runs 16 residues. Germline V gene lookup returns CDR1 SGHTA and CDR2 FQGNSA. Trimming cost V 1 base and J 3 bases, with 15 bases left between them. The CDR3 sequence is CASSLGPRARDTEAFF. The CDR3 bases are TGTGCCAGCAGCTTAGGGCCCAGGGCCAGGGACACTGAAGCTTTCTTT.

V is TRBV19 and J is TRBJ2-1, with D hard to call. V gave up 4 bases and J gave up 0 bases, with 19 bases separating them. The CDR3 covers 18 residues. Germline V gene sequence: CDR1 LNHDA, CDR2 SQIVND (reference sequence). The CDR3 DNA sequence: TGTGCCAGTAGTAGGGATACCGCAAGAATAAGCTCCTACAATGAGCAGTTCTTC. This gives the protein CASSRDTARISSYNEQFF.

The chain links TRBV7-2 to TRBJ2-2; D gene unclear. Per germline, CDR1 SGHTA and CDR2 FQGNSA. The CDR3 totals 12 residues. The V gene lost 5 bases and the J gene lost 6 bases, with 7 bases spanning the gap. DNA for the CDR3: TGTGCCAGCAGCATAGGGCCCGGGGAGCTGTTTTTT. Amino acid sequence: CASSIGPGELFF.

The chain uses TRBV6-5 and TRBJ2-7, with 9 bases that match TRBD1. With 6 bases clipped from V and 2 bases from J, the junction kept 8 bases outside the gene matches. CDR1 MNHEY and CDR2 SVGAGI come from the germline V gene. The CDR3 runs 15 residues. CDR3: CASSSGTGMTYEQYF. The CDR3 DNA is TGTGCCAGCAGCTCCGGGACAGGGATGACCTACGAGCAGTACTTC.

The chain has TRBV5-4 and TRBJ1-2; 10 bases match TRBD1. CDR1 and CDR2 (germline): SGHNT, YYREEE (reference sequence). With V trimmed by 3 bases and J by 7 bases, 9 bases remained unmatched. The CDR3 sequence is 15 residues long. CDR3: CASSSPGTGEGGYTF. The CDR3 bases are TGTGCCAGCAGCTCTCCCGGGACAGGGGAAGGTGGCTACACCTTC.

This clone has a count of ten or more. This chain uses TRBV6-2 or TRBV6-3 with TRBJ2-7; D gene ambiguous. Trimming cost V 2 bases and J 2 bases, with 7 bases left between them. CDR1 and CDR2 (germline): MNHEY, SVGEGT. The CDR3 sequence is 13 residues long. CDR3 DNA: TGTGCCAGCAGTTACGGGGAAACCTACGAGCAGTACTTC. Residues: CASSYGETYEQYF.

This clone occurred a few times. CDR3 in DNA: TGCAGCGTCCTTGAGGGAGGCGGCTACACCTTC. Translation gives CSVLEGGGYTF. V usage is TRBV29-1 and J usage is TRBJ1-2; D uncertain. Germline V lookup: CDR1 SQVTM, CDR2 ANQGSEA. The length of the CDR3 is 11 residues. Trimming took off 6 bases at V and 8 bases at J, with 13 bases between the two ends.